The clone carrying this T cell receptor beta chain was seen repeatedly, ten times or more. Its specificity is not known. Germline CDR1 and CDR2: ENHRY and SYGVKD. The CDR3 covers 15 residues. The V segment lost 7 bases and the J segment 6 bases; nucleotides outside the gene matches: 9. MiXCR, run by TCRdb on the 5' RACE reads, gives a single entry per CDR3 protein. The sample has 700,000 or so distinct CDR3 sequences; 8.6% are singletons. The record originates from a study of identical twins. General study points: The analysis was cross-sectional rather than longitudinal within donors. Out-of-frame alpha sequences common to twins exhibited a surplus of low generation probability. Insertion counts were lower in abundant cord blood beta clonotypes, a trend that memory repertoires did not show.

These same data were also listed under a study on yellow fever vaccine responses in identical twins. That study adds: As reported, the vaccine T cell response of twins seemed partly convergent and partly personalized.

The sample comprised PBMCs. The V and J genes are TRBV10-3 and TRBJ2-1, with 10 bases that match TRBD2. This receptor was taken from a woman between 18 and 29 years old in good health. The CDR3 sequence is CAITSGLASGNEQFF. As DNA, the CDR3 is TGTGCCATCACCTCGGGACTAGCGAGTGGCAATGAGCAGTTCTTC.